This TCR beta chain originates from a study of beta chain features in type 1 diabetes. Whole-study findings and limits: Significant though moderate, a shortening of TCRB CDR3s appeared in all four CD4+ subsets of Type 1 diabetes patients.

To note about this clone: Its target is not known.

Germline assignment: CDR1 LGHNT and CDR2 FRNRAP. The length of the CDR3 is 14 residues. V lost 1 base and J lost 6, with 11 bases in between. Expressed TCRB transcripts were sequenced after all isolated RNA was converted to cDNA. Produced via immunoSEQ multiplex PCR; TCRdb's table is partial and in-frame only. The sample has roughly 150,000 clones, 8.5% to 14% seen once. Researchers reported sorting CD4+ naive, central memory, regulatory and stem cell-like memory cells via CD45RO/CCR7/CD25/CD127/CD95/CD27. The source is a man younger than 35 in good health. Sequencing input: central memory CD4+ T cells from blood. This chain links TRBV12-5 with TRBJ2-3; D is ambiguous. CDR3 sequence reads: CASGLGGYMDTQYF. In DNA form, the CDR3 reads TGTGCTAGTGGTTTGGGGGGATACATGGATACGCAGTATTTT.